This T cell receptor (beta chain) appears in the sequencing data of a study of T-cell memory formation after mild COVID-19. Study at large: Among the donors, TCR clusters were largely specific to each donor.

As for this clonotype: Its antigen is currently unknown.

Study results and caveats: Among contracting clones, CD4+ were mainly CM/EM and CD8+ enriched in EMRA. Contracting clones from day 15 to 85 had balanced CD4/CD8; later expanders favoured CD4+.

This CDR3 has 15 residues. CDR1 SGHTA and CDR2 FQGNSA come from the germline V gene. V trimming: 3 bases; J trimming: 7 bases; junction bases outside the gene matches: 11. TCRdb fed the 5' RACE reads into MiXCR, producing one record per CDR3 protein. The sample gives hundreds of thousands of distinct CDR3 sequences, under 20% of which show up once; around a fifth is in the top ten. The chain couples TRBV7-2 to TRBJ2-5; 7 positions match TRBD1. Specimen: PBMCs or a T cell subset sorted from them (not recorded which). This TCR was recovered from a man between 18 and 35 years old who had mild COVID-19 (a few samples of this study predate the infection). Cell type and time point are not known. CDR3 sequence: CASSLTRDRIGTQYF. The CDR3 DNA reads TGTGCCAGCAGCTTGACACGGGACAGAATCGGGACCCAGTACTTC.